This T cell receptor beta chain originates from a study of graft-versus-host responses after intestinal transplantation (dated by TCRdb to about 2021). With respect to the entire study: Multivisceral, liver-intestinal, or isolated intestinal transplants were received by the recipients. Every recipient was given anti-thymocyte globulin induction, followed by 3 to 4 years of maintenance tacrolimus and steroids. After intestinal transplantation, graft-versus-host and host-versus-graft alloreactive T cell clones in the graft, circulation and bone marrow were tracked using bulk TCR-beta CDR3 sequencing. Alloreactive clones were identified by sequencing pre-transplant mixed lymphocyte reaction products and comparing them with unstimulated pre-transplant donor and recipient T cells. Of the roughly 25 intestinal transplant recipients enrolled in the cohort, one of whom was a retransplant, 3 patients without pretransplant specimens were excluded. Donor T cell macrochimerism was defined as a peak of at least 4% donor T cells among recipient peripheral blood mononuclear cells. Samples from a few later patients were sequenced in-house on an Illumina MiSeq with MiXCR processing rather than by the commercial service. General conclusions and limits of the study: GvH clones were detected in recipient bone marrow, and some of these GvH clones were observed earlier in ileal mucosa or blood, consistent with an intestinal mucosal origin. Early after transplant, peak levels of circulating GvH clones were associated with declines in HvG clones. Conclusions were limited by the relatively low number and heterogeneity of intestinal transplant patients. In patients with donor T cell macrochimerism, the allografts had high GvH to HvG T cell clonal ratios.

Notes on this clone: Its antigen has not been determined. Base qualities are not at hand, and no much larger clone is one base apart.

Libraries were built with the immunoSEQ multiplex PCR assay. For most patients, genomic DNA was isolated with the Qiagen DNeasy Blood and Tissue Kit and sent frozen to Adaptive Biotechnologies for TCR sequencing. For most patients, genomic DNA was subjected to high-throughput TCR-beta CDR3 sequencing by Adaptive Biotechnologies. The paper's data handling went like this. Adaptive's ImmunoSEQ software supplied the TCR sequencing data for 15 to 20 patients, while MiXCR and VDJtools were used to process a few other patients. To correct CD4 versus CD8 sorting errors, any sequence found in both subsets at a frequency ratio below 5:1 was removed. CDR3 nucleotide sequences shared between donor and recipient were removed because their origin could not be assigned. To be classed as alloreactive, a clone needed at least 2-fold expansion over unstimulated cells and a minimum CFSE-low frequency of 0.002% (template counts) or 0.001% (read counts). Clones detected in sequenced pre-transplant spleen, lymph node, or MLR CFSE-low populations of the donor or recipient were defined as mappable. Cumulative frequency of alloreactive clones was calculated as a percentage of all sequences weighted by copy number. TCRdb limited this immuneACCESS table to in-frame rearrangements with V and J called. A share of clones is missing; checked studies link under half to unresolved V genes, and the rest is unexplained. V, J and clone size are those of that table, while D and trimming were read from the DNA. The sample table contains tens of thousands of clones; only one count was recorded for about 89% of them. Of the sample, 0.5% to 0.65% is held by the ten largest clones.

The time point label, as the study defines it: cells obtained before transplantation from donor or recipient. CD3+CD4+ and CD3+CD8+ populations were FACS-sorted from unstimulated pre-transplant donor and recipient cells taken from spleen or lymph nodes. The source was unstimulated CD4+ T cells sorted from spleen or lymph node cells, collected before transplant. The sequence was collected from a human donor who was the organ donor for an intestinal transplant.

The DNA reads TGTGCCAGCAGCTCTGGAGGCCGTCAAGAGACCCAGTACTTC. This gives the protein CASSSGGRQETQYF. Rearrangement joined TRBV11-1 to TRBJ2-5; the D gene is perhaps TRBD2, from 5 matching bases. V is shortened by 4 bases, J by 2 bases, and the region joining them spans 11 bases. The germline V gene encodes CDR1 SGHAT and CDR2 FQDESV (reference sequence). The CDR3 goes from the cysteine to the phenylalanine over 14 residues. Only the CDR3 DNA is retained, 42 bases long and in frame from the first base.